This TCR beta chain was obtained from a study of shared clonotypes between healthy human individuals. Study-wide context: Three plates were used per donor for CD4 naive, three for CD4 memory, two for CD8 naive and one for CD8 memory.

Trimming removed 1 base at V and 0 bases at J, with 7 bases between. Germline V lookup: CDR1 LGHNA, CDR2 YSLEER. The CDR3 consists of 15 residues. Here immunoSEQ multiplex PCR was the method, and the copy in TCRdb shows in-frame clones only, minus some. This sample has 1.5 million to 2.5 million clones, with about 95% found just once. Naive CD8 cells lacked CD45RO, underwent positive selection for CCR7 and left out terminally differentiated effector memory CD45RA+ cells. The donor population consisted of healthy HIV-negative adults with no recent acute infections or vaccinations. Sequencing input: naive CD8+ T cells sorted from blood. The receptor's source is a man younger than 30 in good health. The rearrangement joins TRBV4-3 to TRBJ1-5; no firm D call. For the CDR3, the DNA is TGCGCCAGCAGCCAAGTCCTTAATAGCAATCAGCCCCAGCATTTT. Translated: CASSQVLNSNQPQHF.